These T cell receptor beta chains were read from a single sample in a study of cytomegalovirus exposure and HLA in healthy donors. Here immunoSEQ multiplex PCR was the method, and the copy in TCRdb shows in-frame clones only, minus some. Of 100,000 to 120,000 clones in the sample, about nine tenths are singletons; the top ten hold under 2%. Sequenced sample: PBMCs. All receptors derive from a woman aged 18-29 years in good health and CMV-seronegative. Both conserved end residues are part of each CDR3. Fields, in order: D gene, J gene, clone size, V gene, CDR3 protein, CDR3 DNA. D genes are given only for firm matches. Clone sizes are given selectively: once, few, many, or a class where the clone is expanded.

d_gene: TRBD2
j_gene: TRBJ2-4
abundance: -
v_gene: TRBV30
CDR3aa: CAWSQTGGAKNIQYF
CDR3nt: TGTGCCTGGAGCCAGACGGGGGGGGCCAAAAACATTCAGTACTTC

d_gene: TRBD1
j_gene: TRBJ1-2
abundance: -
v_gene: TRBV27
CDR3aa: CASSFRDSYGYTF
CDR3nt: TGTGCCAGCAGTTTTCGGGACAGCTATGGCTACACCTTC

d_gene: -
j_gene: TRBJ1-2
abundance: -
v_gene: TRBV30
CDR3aa: CAWSEGWIYGYTF
CDR3nt: TGTGCCTGGAGTGAGGGGTGGATCTATGGCTACACCTTC

d_gene: -
j_gene: TRBJ1-1
abundance: -
v_gene: TRBV11-2
CDR3aa: CASSLDGQYMNTEAFF
CDR3nt: TGTGCCAGCAGCCTCGACGGACAGTACATGAACACTGAAGCTTTCTTT

d_gene: -
j_gene: TRBJ2-7
abundance: -
v_gene: TRBV19
CDR3aa: CASNEGLIYEQYF
CDR3nt: TGTGCCAGTAATGAGGGATTAATCTACGAGCAGTACTTC

d_gene: -
j_gene: TRBJ2-3
abundance: -
v_gene: TRBV11-3
CDR3aa: CASSLQGRDTQYF
CDR3nt: TGTGCCAGCAGCTTACAGGGAAGAGATACGCAGTATTTT

d_gene: TRBD1
j_gene: TRBJ2-5
abundance: -
v_gene: TRBV19
CDR3aa: CASSLQGFQETQYF
CDR3nt: TGTGCCAGTAGCCTACAGGGGTTCCAAGAGACCCAGTACTTC

d_gene: -
j_gene: TRBJ2-5
abundance: -
v_gene: TRBV7-9
CDR3aa: CASSLGFTQAHQYF
CDR3nt: TGTGCCAGCAGCTTAGGGTTTACGCAAGCTCACCAGTACTTC

d_gene: -
j_gene: TRBJ1-2
abundance: -
v_gene: TRBV7-2
CDR3aa: CASSFIAQGNYGYTF
CDR3nt: TGTGCCAGCAGCTTTATTGCCCAGGGTAACTATGGCTACACCTTC

d_gene: TRBD2
j_gene: TRBJ2-1
abundance: -
v_gene: TRBV19
CDR3aa: CASSPTSGGANEQFF
CDR3nt: TGTGCCAGTAGTCCGACTAGCGGGGGGGCTAATGAGCAGTTCTTC

d_gene: -
j_gene: TRBJ2-1
abundance: -
v_gene: TRBV30
CDR3aa: CAWSTGNNEQFF
CDR3nt: TGTGCCTGGAGTACAGGGAACAATGAGCAGTTCTTC

d_gene: TRBD1
j_gene: TRBJ1-4
abundance: -
v_gene: TRBV5-1
CDR3aa: CASSEGTGVTNEKLFF
CDR3nt: TGCGCCAGCAGCGAAGGGACAGGGGTTACTAATGAAAAACTGTTTTTT

d_gene: -
j_gene: TRBJ1-1
abundance: -
v_gene: TRBV4-3
CDR3aa: CASSQDSGDTEAFF
CDR3nt: TGCGCCAGCAGCCAAGATTCGGGGGACACTGAAGCTTTCTTT

d_gene: TRBD2
j_gene: TRBJ2-7
abundance: -
v_gene: TRBV30
CDR3aa: CAWSPGGNEQYF
CDR3nt: TGTGCCTGGAGTCCGGGGGGGAACGAGCAGTACTTC

d_gene: -
j_gene: TRBJ1-2
abundance: -
v_gene: TRBV29-1
CDR3aa: CSVEDTGTINYGYTF
CDR3nt: TGCAGCGTTGAGGACACAGGAACCATCAACTATGGCTACACCTTC

d_gene: TRBD2
j_gene: TRBJ2-5
abundance: -
v_gene: TRBV7-8
CDR3aa: CASSLDVSGGRQETQYF
CDR3nt: TGTGCCAGCAGCTTAGATGTAAGCGGCGGGAGACAAGAGACCCAGTACTTC

d_gene: -
j_gene: TRBJ2-4
abundance: -
v_gene: TRBV4-1
CDR3aa: CASSPLGRAGKNIQYF
CDR3nt: TGCGCCAGCAGCCCTTTGGGTCGGGCGGGCAAAAACATTCAGTACTTC

d_gene: -
j_gene: TRBJ1-3
abundance: -
v_gene: TRBV18
CDR3aa: CASSPGAGHGNTIYF
CDR3nt: TGTGCCAGCTCACCCGGAGCAGGGCATGGAAACACCATATATTTT

d_gene: -
j_gene: TRBJ1-4
abundance: once
v_gene: TRBV4-3
CDR3aa: CASSQDPSGGANEKLFF
CDR3nt: TGCGCCAGCAGCCAAGATCCCTCCGGGGGAGCTAATGAAAAACTGTTTTTT

d_gene: -
j_gene: TRBJ1-5
abundance: -
v_gene: TRBV28
CDR3aa: CASSRYRGQPQHF
CDR3nt: TGTGCCAGCAGTCGTTACCGGGGTCAGCCCCAGCATTTT

d_gene: -
j_gene: TRBJ2-3
abundance: -
v_gene: TRBV28
CDR3aa: CASSSPGTPDRYTQYF
CDR3nt: TGTGCCAGCAGTTCCCCCGGGACTCCCGATCGCTATACGCAGTATTTT

d_gene: -
j_gene: TRBJ1-1
abundance: -
v_gene: TRBV13
CDR3aa: CASSIYSEAFF
CDR3nt: TGTGCCAGCAGCATCTACAGTGAAGCTTTCTTT

d_gene: -
j_gene: TRBJ2-7
abundance: -
v_gene: TRBV6-1
CDR3aa: CASSERPLSYEQYF
CDR3nt: TGTGCCAGCAGTGAGCGGCCCCTTTCCTACGAGCAGTACTTC

d_gene: TRBD1
j_gene: TRBJ1-1
abundance: -
v_gene: TRBV28
CDR3aa: CASSLPGTDSADTEAFF
CDR3nt: TGTGCCAGCAGTTTACCCGGGACAGACTCTGCAGACACTGAAGCTTTCTTT

d_gene: -
j_gene: TRBJ1-1
abundance: -
v_gene: TRBV28
CDR3aa: CASSSPRDTEAFF
CDR3nt: TGTGCCAGCAGTTCGCCCAGGGACACTGAAGCTTTCTTT

d_gene: TRBD2
j_gene: TRBJ2-7
abundance: -
v_gene: TRBV27
CDR3aa: CASSFAGVYEQYF
CDR3nt: TGTGCCAGCAGTTTTGCGGGAGTCTACGAGCAGTACTTC

d_gene: TRBD2
j_gene: TRBJ2-7
abundance: -
v_gene: TRBV5-1
CDR3aa: CASSPGTSGGEYSYEQYF
CDR3nt: TGCGCCAGCAGCCCCGGGACTAGCGGGGGAGAATACTCCTACGAGCAGTACTTC

d_gene: -
j_gene: TRBJ1-2
abundance: -
v_gene: TRBV11-2
CDR3aa: CASSSDSNYGYTF
CDR3nt: TGTGCCAGCAGCTCGGACTCGAACTATGGCTACACCTTC

d_gene: TRBD2
j_gene: TRBJ2-7
abundance: -
v_gene: TRBV7-2
CDR3aa: CASSPLGGGTGEQYF
CDR3nt: TGTGCCAGCAGCCCACTCGGGGGGGGTACTGGTGAGCAGTACTTC

d_gene: TRBD1
j_gene: TRBJ2-2
abundance: -
v_gene: TRBV5-4
CDR3aa: CASSLISGGAAGELFF
CDR3nt: TGTGCCAGCAGCTTGATCTCAGGGGGCGCAGCCGGGGAGCTGTTTTTT

d_gene: -
j_gene: TRBJ1-1
abundance: -
v_gene: TRBV28
CDR3aa: CASSSWTENTEAFF
CDR3nt: TGTGCCAGCAGTTCGTGGACAGAGAACACTGAAGCTTTCTTT

d_gene: TRBD1
j_gene: TRBJ2-5
abundance: -
v_gene: TRBV10-1
CDR3aa: CATPDRGKRETQYF
CDR3nt: TGCGCCACCCCGGACAGGGGGAAGAGGGAGACCCAGTACTTC

d_gene: TRBD1
j_gene: TRBJ1-5
abundance: -
v_gene: TRBV7-7
CDR3aa: CASSLLPGQGFICSNQPQHF
CDR3nt: TGTGCTAGCAGCTTGTTACCGGGACAGGGCTTTATCTGCAGCAATCAGCCCCAGCATTTT

d_gene: -
j_gene: TRBJ2-2
abundance: -
v_gene: TRBV27
CDR3aa: CASSFHNRQENTGELFF
CDR3nt: TGTGCCAGCAGTTTTCATAACCGACAGGAGAACACCGGGGAGCTGTTTTTT

d_gene: -
j_gene: TRBJ2-5
abundance: -
v_gene: TRBV19
CDR3aa: CARNGGVTRGETQYF
CDR3nt: TGTGCCAGGAACGGCGGGGTCACCAGAGGGGAGACCCAGTACTTC

d_gene: -
j_gene: TRBJ1-3
abundance: -
v_gene: TRBV14
CDR3aa: CASSQDRLRNTIYF
CDR3nt: TGTGCCAGCAGCCAAGACAGGCTCCGAAACACCATATATTTT

d_gene: -
j_gene: TRBJ1-1
abundance: -
v_gene: TRBV15
CDR3aa: CATSRETTGPNTEAFF
CDR3nt: TGTGCCACCAGCAGAGAGACGACAGGTCCGAACACTGAAGCTTTCTTT

d_gene: -
j_gene: TRBJ2-2
abundance: -
v_gene: TRBV6-6
CDR3aa: CASRPHSTGELFF
CDR3nt: TGTGCCAGCAGACCGCATAGCACCGGGGAGCTGTTTTTT

d_gene: -
j_gene: TRBJ2-7
abundance: -
v_gene: TRBV4-1
CDR3aa: CASSQDPRGSPYEQYF
CDR3nt: TGCGCCAGCAGCCAAGACCCTCGAGGGAGCCCCTACGAGCAGTACTTC

d_gene: -
j_gene: TRBJ1-2
abundance: -
v_gene: TRBV28
CDR3aa: CASSLSRGANYGYTF
CDR3nt: TGTGCCAGCAGCCTGAGCAGGGGTGCTAACTATGGCTACACCTTC

d_gene: -
j_gene: TRBJ1-1
abundance: few
v_gene: TRBV5-1
CDR3aa: CASSYQNTEAFF
CDR3nt: TGCGCCAGCAGCTATCAGAACACTGAAGCTTTCTTT

d_gene: TRBD1
j_gene: TRBJ2-1
abundance: -
v_gene: TRBV9
CDR3aa: CASSPKDRKNEQFF
CDR3nt: TGTGCCAGCAGCCCGAAGGACAGGAAGAATGAGCAGTTCTTC

d_gene: -
j_gene: TRBJ1-2
abundance: few
v_gene: TRBV4-1
CDR3aa: CASSHEFAYGYTF
CDR3nt: TGCGCCAGCAGCCACGAGTTTGCGTATGGCTACACCTTC

d_gene: -
j_gene: TRBJ2-7
abundance: -
v_gene: TRBV6-6
CDR3aa: CASSSPDRTYEQYF
CDR3nt: TGTGCCAGCAGTTCCCCGGACAGAACCTACGAGCAGTACTTC

d_gene: -
j_gene: TRBJ1-3
abundance: -
v_gene: TRBV30
CDR3aa: CAWSVSGGNTIYF
CDR3nt: TGTGCCTGGAGTGTATCCGGGGGAAACACCATATATTTT

d_gene: -
j_gene: TRBJ1-5
abundance: -
v_gene: TRBV28
CDR3aa: CASSRKGLGNQPQHF
CDR3nt: TGTGCCAGCAGTCGAAAGGGGTTGGGCAATCAGCCCCAGCATTTT

d_gene: -
j_gene: TRBJ1-2
abundance: -
v_gene: TRBV7-9
CDR3aa: CASSFIQGLLFGYTF
CDR3nt: TGTGCCAGCAGCTTTATTCAGGGGCTCTTGTTTGGCTACACCTTC

d_gene: -
j_gene: TRBJ2-3
abundance: -
v_gene: TRBV7-2
CDR3aa: CASSLERRIGTDTQYF
CDR3nt: TGTGCCAGCAGCTTAGAACGGCGGATTGGCACAGATACGCAGTATTTT

d_gene: -
j_gene: TRBJ2-5
abundance: -
v_gene: TRBV7-3
CDR3aa: CASSSGTQETQYF
CDR3nt: TGTGCCAGCAGCTCCGGGACTCAAGAGACCCAGTACTTC

d_gene: -
j_gene: TRBJ1-5
abundance: -
v_gene: TRBV4-1
CDR3aa: CASSQDGVRNQPQHF
CDR3nt: TGCGCCAGCAGCCAAGACGGGGTTAGGAATCAGCCCCAGCATTTT

d_gene: TRBD2
j_gene: TRBJ2-1
abundance: -
v_gene: TRBV5-1
CDR3aa: CASSLGAGVFNEQFF
CDR3nt: TGCGCCAGCAGCTTGGGGGCGGGAGTCTTCAATGAGCAGTTCTTC

d_gene: TRBD2
j_gene: TRBJ2-1
abundance: once
v_gene: TRBV29-1
CDR3aa: CSVGTSGGYSYNEQFF
CDR3nt: TGCAGCGTCGGAACTAGCGGGGGCTACTCCTACAATGAGCAGTTCTTC

d_gene: -
j_gene: TRBJ1-1
abundance: once
v_gene: TRBV7-6
CDR3aa: CASSSVRGLNTEAFF
CDR3nt: TGTGCCAGCAGCTCGGTCAGGGGCCTGAACACTGAAGCTTTCTTT

d_gene: -
j_gene: TRBJ1-2
abundance: few
v_gene: TRBV10-3
CDR3aa: CAISESGGYGYTF
CDR3nt: TGTGCCATCAGTGAGTCTGGGGGGTATGGCTACACCTTC

d_gene: TRBD1
j_gene: TRBJ2-5
abundance: -
v_gene: TRBV27
CDR3aa: CASSSTFRDRGQETQYF
CDR3nt: TGTGCCAGCAGTTCCACCTTCCGGGACAGGGGACAAGAGACCCAGTACTTC

d_gene: -
j_gene: TRBJ1-5
abundance: -
v_gene: TRBV9
CDR3aa: CASSLGAGQPQHF
CDR3nt: TGTGCCAGCAGCTTAGGGGCGGGTCAGCCCCAGCATTTT

d_gene: TRBD2
j_gene: TRBJ2-2
abundance: -
v_gene: TRBV7-3
CDR3aa: CASSSTSGISTGELFF
CDR3nt: TGTGCCAGCAGCTCGACTAGCGGGATAAGTACCGGGGAGCTGTTTTTT

d_gene: TRBD1
j_gene: TRBJ1-5
abundance: once
v_gene: TRBV10-2
CDR3aa: CASRVTGAGQPQHF
CDR3nt: TGCGCCAGCAGAGTTACAGGGGCTGGTCAGCCCCAGCATTTT

d_gene: -
j_gene: TRBJ1-3
abundance: -
v_gene: TRBV7-2
CDR3aa: CASSLAGGSGNTIYF
CDR3nt: TGTGCCAGCAGCTTAGCAGGGGGCTCTGGAAACACCATATATTTT